The clone carrying this T cell receptor (beta chain) was counted at least ten times. The germline V and J ends were trimmed by 1 base and 0 bases, with 6 bases remaining between them. Germline CDR1 SGHAT, CDR2 FQNNGV. The CDR3 has 14 residues. The sample is drawn from a study of CDR3 diversity in severe acne. MiXCR was run by TCRdb on the PCR reads, yielding one entry per CDR3 protein. Of around 91,000 distinct CDR3 sequences in the sample, under 60% were seen once. The TCR originated in a male donor in good health, without acne. The chain combines TRBV11-2 with TRBJ1-1; D gene ambiguous. The sequenced sample consisted of blood. CDR3 amino acids: CASSLAGLNTEAFF. The DNA for the CDR3 is TGTGCCAGCAGCTTAGCCGGATTGAACACTGAAGCTTTCTTT.